This T cell receptor (beta chain) is drawn from a study of T cells expressing NK-cell markers. Across the whole study: It was sorted CD3+CD56+NKG2C+, CD3+CD56+NKG2C- and CD3+CD56-NKG2C+ T cells that supplied the TCR beta repertoires. Seropositivity for HCMV was found in seven of the eight sequenced donors, with one seronegative.

General observations from the study: In a handful of donors, dominant CD3+CD56+NKG2C+ clones formed roughly 1.0-7.5% of CD8+ cells. The CD3+CD56-NKG2C+ fraction of several donors was likewise dominated by these clonotypes.

A remark on this clonotype: The antigen is not known.

TCRdb reprocessed the 5' RACE reads and reports one entry per CDR3 protein, with no DNA. Its table lists 350,000 to 400,000 distinct CDR3 sequences. Material for sequencing was blood T cells: a sorted CD56 or NKG2C T cell subset, CD4+ or CD8+ T cells, or bulk PBMC T cells (not recorded which). The clonotype was recovered from a woman between 45 and 65 years old in good health.

CDR3 loop: CASRDILAKNIQYF. The gene calls are TRBV6-5 and TRBJ2-4. The CDR3 is 14 residues long. From germline, CDR1 is MNHEY and CDR2 SVGAGI.